This T cell receptor (beta chain) was sequenced in a study of T cells after yellow fever vaccination. General study results and limits: Contaminating bulk clonotypes could be abundant in FACS-sorted repertoires. Most primary-vaccination clones reappeared after the booster (about 96% CD4, approximately 88% CD8). It was a weaker secondary response, yet one that peaked faster, at day 5 versus 15.

TCRdb re-called the 5' RACE reads through MiXCR, storing one row per CDR3 protein. The top ten clones hold 15% to 20% of a sample with some 420,000 distinct CDR3 sequences, approximately 18% of them seen once. This clonotype was counted only a few times. Its matching antigen is unknown. Germline CDR1 and CDR2: DFQATT and SNEGSKA (reference sequence). The CDR3 covers 14 residues. Germline trimming cut 3 bases from V and 9 bases from J; bases unmatched to any gene: 9. The chain combines TRBV20-1 with TRBJ2-1, with TRBD1 identical over 9 bases. The receptor was derived from a young man who received the YFV17D yellow fever vaccine. The sample in question was PBMCs, obtained before the yellow fever booster vaccination. CDR3 sequence (DNA): TGCAGTGCTAGGGCCGGGACAGGGTCTGTTGAGCAGTTCTTC. This codes for CSARAGTGSVEQFF.